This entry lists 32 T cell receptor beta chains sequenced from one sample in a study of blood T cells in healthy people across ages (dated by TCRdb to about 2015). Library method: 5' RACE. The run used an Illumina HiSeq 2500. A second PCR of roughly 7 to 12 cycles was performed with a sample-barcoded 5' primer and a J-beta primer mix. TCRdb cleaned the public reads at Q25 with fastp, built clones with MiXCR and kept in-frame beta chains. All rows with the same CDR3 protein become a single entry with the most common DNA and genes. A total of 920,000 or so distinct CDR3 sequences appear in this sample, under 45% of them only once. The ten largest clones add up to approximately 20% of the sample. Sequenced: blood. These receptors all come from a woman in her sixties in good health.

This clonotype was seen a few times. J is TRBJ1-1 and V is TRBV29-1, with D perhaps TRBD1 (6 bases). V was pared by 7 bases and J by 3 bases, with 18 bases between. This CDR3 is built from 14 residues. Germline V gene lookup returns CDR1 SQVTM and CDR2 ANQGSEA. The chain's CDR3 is CSAGQSLGYTEAFF. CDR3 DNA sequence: TGCAGCGCAGGACAGTCCCTAGGTTACACTGAAGCTTTCTTT.

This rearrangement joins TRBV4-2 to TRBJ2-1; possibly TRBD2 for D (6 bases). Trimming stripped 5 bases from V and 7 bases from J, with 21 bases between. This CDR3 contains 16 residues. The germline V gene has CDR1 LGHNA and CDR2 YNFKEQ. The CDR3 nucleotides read TGTGCCAGCAGCAGCCCTAGCGCGCCCACTGAAAATGAGCAGTTCTTC. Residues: CASSSPSAPTENEQFF.

The CDR3 reads CASSLGGTSGPSYEQYF. The DNA for the CDR3 is TGTGCCAGCAGCTTAGGCGGGACTAGCGGGCCTTCCTACGAGCAGTACTTC. The chain combines TRBV13 with TRBJ2-7; 12 bases map to TRBD2. CDR1 PRHDT and CDR2 FYEKMQ come from the germline V gene (reference sequence). V lost 0 bases to trimming and J lost 1 base; unmatched junction nucleotides: 4. The CDR3 has 17 amino acids.

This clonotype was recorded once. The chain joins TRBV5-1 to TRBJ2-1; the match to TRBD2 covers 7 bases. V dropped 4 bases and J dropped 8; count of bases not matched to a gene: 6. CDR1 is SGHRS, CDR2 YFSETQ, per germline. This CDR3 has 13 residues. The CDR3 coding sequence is TGCGCCAGCAGCCAGGACGGGGGGTATGAGCAGTTCTTC. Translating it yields CASSQDGGYEQFF.

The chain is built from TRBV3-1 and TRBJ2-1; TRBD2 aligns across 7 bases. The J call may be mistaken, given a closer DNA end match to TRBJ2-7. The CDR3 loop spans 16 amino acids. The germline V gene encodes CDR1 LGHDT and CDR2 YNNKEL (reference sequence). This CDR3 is CASSPSGISSYNEQYF. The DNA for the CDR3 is TGTGCCAGCAGCCCTAGCGGAATAAGCTCCTACAATGAGCAGTACTTC.

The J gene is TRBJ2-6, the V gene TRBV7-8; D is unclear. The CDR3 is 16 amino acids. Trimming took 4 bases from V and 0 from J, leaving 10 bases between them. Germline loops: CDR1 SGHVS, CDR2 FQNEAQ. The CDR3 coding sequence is TGTGCCAGCAGCTCCGACCGACACTCTGGGGCCAACGTCCTGACTTTC. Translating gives CASSSDRHSGANVLTF.

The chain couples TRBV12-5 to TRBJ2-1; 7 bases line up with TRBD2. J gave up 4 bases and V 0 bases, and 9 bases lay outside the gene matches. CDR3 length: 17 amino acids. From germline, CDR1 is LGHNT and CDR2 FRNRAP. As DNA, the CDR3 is TGTGCTAGTGGTTTGGTATCCGGCGGGAGCCTGTACAATGAGCAGTTCTTC. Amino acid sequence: CASGLVSGGSLYNEQFF.

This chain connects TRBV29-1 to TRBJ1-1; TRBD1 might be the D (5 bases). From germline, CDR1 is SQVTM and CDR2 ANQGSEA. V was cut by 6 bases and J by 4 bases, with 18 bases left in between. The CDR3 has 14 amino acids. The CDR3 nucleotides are TGCAGCGTAAACCGCCTGGGGCAGGGCACTGAAGCTTTCTTT. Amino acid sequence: CSVNRLGQGTEAFF.

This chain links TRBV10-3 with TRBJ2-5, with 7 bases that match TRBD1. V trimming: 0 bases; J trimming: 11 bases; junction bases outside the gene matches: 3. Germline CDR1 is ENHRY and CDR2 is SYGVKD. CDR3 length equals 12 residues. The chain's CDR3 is CAISESGQSQYF. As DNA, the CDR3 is TGTGCCATCAGTGAGTCGGGACAGAGTCAGTACTTC.

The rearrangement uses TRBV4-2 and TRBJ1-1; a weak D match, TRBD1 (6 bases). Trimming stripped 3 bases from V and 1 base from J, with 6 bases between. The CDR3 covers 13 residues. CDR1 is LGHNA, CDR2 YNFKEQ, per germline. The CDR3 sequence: CASSQTGNTEAFF. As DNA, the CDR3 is TGTGCCAGCAGCCAGACAGGGAACACTGAAGCTTTCTTT.

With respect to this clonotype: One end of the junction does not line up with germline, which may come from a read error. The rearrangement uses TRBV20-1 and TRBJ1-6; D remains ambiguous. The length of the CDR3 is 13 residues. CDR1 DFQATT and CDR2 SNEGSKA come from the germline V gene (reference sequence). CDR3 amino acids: CSARTRQHSPPHF. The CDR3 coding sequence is TGCAGTGCTAGAACCCGACAACATTCACCCCCCCACTTT.

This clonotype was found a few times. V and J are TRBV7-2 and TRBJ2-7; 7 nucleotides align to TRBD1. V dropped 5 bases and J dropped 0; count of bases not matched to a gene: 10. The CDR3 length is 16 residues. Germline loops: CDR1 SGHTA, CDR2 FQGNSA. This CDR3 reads CASSIGRDRISYEQYF. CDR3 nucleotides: TGTGCCAGCAGCATAGGCCGGGACAGAATCTCCTACGAGCAGTACTTC.

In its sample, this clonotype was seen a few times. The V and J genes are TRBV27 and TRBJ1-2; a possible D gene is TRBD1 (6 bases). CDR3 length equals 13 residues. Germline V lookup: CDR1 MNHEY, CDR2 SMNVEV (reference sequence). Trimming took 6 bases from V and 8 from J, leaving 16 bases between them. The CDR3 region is CASRSGAGGGYTF. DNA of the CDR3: TGTGCCAGCAGATCGGGGGCAGGAGGCGGCTACACCTTC.

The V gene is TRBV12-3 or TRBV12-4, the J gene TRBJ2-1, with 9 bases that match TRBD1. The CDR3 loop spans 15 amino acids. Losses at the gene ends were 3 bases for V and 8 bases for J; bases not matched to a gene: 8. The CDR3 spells CASSFRTGVLDEQFF. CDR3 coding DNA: TGTGCCAGCAGTTTTAGGACAGGGGTCCTCGATGAGCAGTTCTTC.

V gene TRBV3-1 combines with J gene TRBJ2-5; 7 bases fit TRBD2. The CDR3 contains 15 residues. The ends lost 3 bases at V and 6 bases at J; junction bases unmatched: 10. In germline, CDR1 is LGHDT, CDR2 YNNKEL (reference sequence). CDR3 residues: CASSHSSGPAKTQYF. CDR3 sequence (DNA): TGTGCCAGCAGCCACAGTAGCGGGCCCGCGAAGACCCAGTACTTC.

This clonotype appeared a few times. This chain's CDR3 is CSGSGGPDQPQHF. CDR3 DNA: TGCAGCGGGAGTGGGGGACCGGATCAGCCCCAGCATTTT. J is TRBJ1-5 and V is TRBV29-1, with D maybe TRBD1 (5 bases). Germline V gene data show CDR1 as SQVTM and CDR2 as ANQGSEA. The CDR3 runs to 13 residues. The germline V and J ends were trimmed by 7 bases and 5 bases, with 15 bases remaining between them.

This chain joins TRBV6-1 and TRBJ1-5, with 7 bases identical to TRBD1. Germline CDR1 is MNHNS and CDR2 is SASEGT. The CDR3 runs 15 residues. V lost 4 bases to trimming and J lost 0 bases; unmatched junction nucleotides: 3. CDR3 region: CASSADRLSNQPQHF. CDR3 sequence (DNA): TGTGCCAGCAGTGCGGACAGGCTTAGCAATCAGCCCCAGCATTTT.

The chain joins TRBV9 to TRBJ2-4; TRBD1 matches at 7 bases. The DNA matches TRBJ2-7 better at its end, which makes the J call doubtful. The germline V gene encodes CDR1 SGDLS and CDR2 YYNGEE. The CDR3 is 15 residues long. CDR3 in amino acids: CASSVVGDSLSEQYF. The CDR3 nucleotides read TGTGCCAGCAGCGTAGTAGGGGACAGCCTTTCCGAGCAGTACTTC.

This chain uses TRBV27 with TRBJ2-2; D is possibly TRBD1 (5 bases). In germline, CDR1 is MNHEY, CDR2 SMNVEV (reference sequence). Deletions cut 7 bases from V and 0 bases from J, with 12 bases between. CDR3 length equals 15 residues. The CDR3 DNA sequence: TGTGCCAGCATAAGGGGCGGACCGAACACCGGGGAGCTGTTTTTT. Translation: CASIRGGPNTGELFF.

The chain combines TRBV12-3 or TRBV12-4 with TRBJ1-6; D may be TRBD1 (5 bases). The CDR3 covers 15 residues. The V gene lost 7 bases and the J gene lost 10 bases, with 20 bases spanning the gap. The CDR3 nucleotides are TGTGCCAGCACCCTAGGGGAGCCTGCAGGGTCACCCCTCCACTTT. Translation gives CASTLGEPAGSPLHF.

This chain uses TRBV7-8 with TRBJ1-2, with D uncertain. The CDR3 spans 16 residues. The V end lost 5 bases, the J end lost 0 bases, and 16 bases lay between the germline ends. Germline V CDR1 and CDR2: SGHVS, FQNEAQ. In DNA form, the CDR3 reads TGTGCCAGCAGCCCCCCTGGGAGGCTAGCTAACTATGGCTACACCTTC. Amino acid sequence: CASSPPGRLANYGYTF.

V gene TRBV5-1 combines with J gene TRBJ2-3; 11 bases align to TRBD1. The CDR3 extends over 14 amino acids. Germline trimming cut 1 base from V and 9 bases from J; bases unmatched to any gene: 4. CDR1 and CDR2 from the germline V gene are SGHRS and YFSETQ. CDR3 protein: CASSLTGQGVTQYF. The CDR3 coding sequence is TGCGCCAGCAGCTTGACGGGACAGGGGGTAACGCAGTATTTT.

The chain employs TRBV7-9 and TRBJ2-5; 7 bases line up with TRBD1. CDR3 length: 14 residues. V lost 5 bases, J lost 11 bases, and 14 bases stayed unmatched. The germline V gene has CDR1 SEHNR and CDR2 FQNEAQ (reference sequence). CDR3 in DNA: TGTGCCAGCAGCCACGACAGGGACCTGGGGGAGCAGTACTTC. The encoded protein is CASSHDRDLGEQYF.

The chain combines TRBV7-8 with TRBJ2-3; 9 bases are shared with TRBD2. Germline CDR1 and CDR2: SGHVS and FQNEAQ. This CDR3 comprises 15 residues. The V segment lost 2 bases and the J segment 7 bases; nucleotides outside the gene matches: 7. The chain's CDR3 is CASSLIRLAAYTQYF. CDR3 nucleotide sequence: TGTGCCAGCAGCTTAATTCGACTAGCGGCTTATACGCAGTATTTT.

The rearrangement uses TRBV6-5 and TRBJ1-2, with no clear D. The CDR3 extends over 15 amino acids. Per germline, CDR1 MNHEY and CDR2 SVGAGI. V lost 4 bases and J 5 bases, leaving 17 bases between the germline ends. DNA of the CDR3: TGTGCCAGCAGTTTCTCTACTGGGCAGCTTTATGGCTACACCTTC. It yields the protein CASSFSTGQLYGYTF.

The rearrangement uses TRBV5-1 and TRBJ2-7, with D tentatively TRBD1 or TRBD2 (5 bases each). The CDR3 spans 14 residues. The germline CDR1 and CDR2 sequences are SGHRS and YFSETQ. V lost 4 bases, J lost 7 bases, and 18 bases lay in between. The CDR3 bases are TGCGCCAGCAGCGAGGGGCAGAACCCCAGGGAGCAGTACTTC. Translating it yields CASSEGQNPREQYF. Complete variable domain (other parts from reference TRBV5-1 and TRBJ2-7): KAGVTQTPRYLIKTRGQQVTLSCSPISGHRSVSWYQQTPGQGLQFLFEYFSETQRNKGNFPGRFSGRQFSNSRSEMNVSTLELGDSALYLCASSEGQNPREQYFGPGTRLTVT.

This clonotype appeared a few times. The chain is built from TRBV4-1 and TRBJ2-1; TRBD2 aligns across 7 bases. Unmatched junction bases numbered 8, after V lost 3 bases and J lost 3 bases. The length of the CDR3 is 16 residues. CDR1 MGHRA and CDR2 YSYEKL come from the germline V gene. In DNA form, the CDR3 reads TGCGCCAGCAGCCAGGACGACAGCGGGATCTACAATGAGCAGTTCTTC. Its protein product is CASSQDDSGIYNEQFF.

The CDR3 protein is CSARFPTLTDTQYF. As DNA, the CDR3 is TGCAGTGCTAGATTTCCTACACTCACAGATACGCAGTATTTT. The genes are TRBV20-1 and TRBJ2-3; D not resolved. CDR1 is DFQATT, CDR2 SNEGSKA, per germline (reference sequence). V was trimmed by 2 bases and J by 2 bases, leaving 11 bases between them. The CDR3 length is 14 residues.

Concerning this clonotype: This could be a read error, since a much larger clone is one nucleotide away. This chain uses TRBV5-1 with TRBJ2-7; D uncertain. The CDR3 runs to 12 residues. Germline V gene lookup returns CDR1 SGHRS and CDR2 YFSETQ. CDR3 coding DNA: TGCACCAGCAGCTTGGACGGCCCCGAGCAGTACTTC. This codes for CTSSLDGPEQYF.

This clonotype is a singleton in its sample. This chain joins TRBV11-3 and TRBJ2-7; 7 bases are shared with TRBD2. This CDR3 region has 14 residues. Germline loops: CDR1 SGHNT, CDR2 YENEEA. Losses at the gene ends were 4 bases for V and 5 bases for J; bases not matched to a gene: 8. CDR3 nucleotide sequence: TGTGCCAGCAGCTCGGGGGGACCCCCCAACGAGCAGTACTTC. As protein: CASSSGGPPNEQYF.

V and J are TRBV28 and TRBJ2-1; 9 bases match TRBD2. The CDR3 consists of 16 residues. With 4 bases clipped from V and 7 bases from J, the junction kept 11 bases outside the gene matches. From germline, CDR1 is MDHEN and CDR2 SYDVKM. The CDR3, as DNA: TGTGCCAGCAGTTCCTTAGCGGGAGCGGGGGGAAATGAGCAGTTCTTC. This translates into CASSSLAGAGGNEQFF. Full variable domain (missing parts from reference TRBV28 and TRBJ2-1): DVKVTQSSRYLVKRTGEKVFLECVQDMDHENMFWYRQDPGLGLRLIYFSYDVKMKEKGDIPEGYSVSREKKERFSLILESASTNQTSMYLCASSSLAGAGGNEQFFGPGTRLTVL.

The CDR3 region is CASRTRTGVHEQYF. Here the CDR3 DNA reads TGTGCCAGCAGAACCCGGACAGGGGTGCACGAGCAGTACTTC. The rearrangement joins TRBV6-5 to TRBJ2-7, with 9 bases that match TRBD1. Per germline, CDR1 MNHEY and CDR2 SVGAGI. The V segment lost 6 bases and the J segment 5 bases; nucleotides outside the gene matches: 8. CDR3 length equals 14 residues.